These 7 T cell receptor beta chains were sequenced from one sample in a study of shared clonotypes between healthy human individuals. TCRdb's copy holds only in-frame clones and misses some; the assay was immunoSEQ multiplex PCR. Here the sample spans 600,000 to 750,000 clones, about two thirds being singletons. The sequenced sample consisted of memory CD4+ T cells sorted from blood. Subset meaning: CD45RA-negative fraction. All receptors derive from a woman in her thirties in good health.

This chain links TRBV2 with TRBJ2-5; possible D gene TRBD1, 5 bases. Gene TRBJ2-7 matches the end of the DNA better, so the J call may be wrong. The CDR3 is 15 amino acids. The germline CDR1 and CDR2 sequences are SNHLY and FYNNEI. The CDR3 DNA follows: TGTGCCAGCAGTGAGAGTTCAGGGTATTGGTACGAGCAGTACTTC. Protein sequence: CASSESSGYWYEQYF.

This chain connects TRBV7-8 to TRBJ2-3; no reliable D call. CDR3 size: 12 residues. Germline V gene sequence: CDR1 SGHVS, CDR2 FQNEAQ. The V gene lost 5 bases and the J gene lost 2 bases, with 5 bases spanning the gap. The CDR3 sequence is CASSITTDTQYF. DNA of the CDR3: TGTGCCAGCAGCATTACCACAGATACGCAGTATTTT.

In its sample, this clone was seen once. This chain connects TRBV29-1 to TRBJ1-2; D is possibly TRBD1 (6 bases). V dropped 3 bases and J dropped 3 bases, with 11 bases sitting between them. Germline CDR1 and CDR2: SQVTM and ANQGSEA. The CDR3 is made up of 13 amino acids. CDR3 in amino acids: CSVDVGGHYGYTF. The CDR3 DNA sequence: TGCAGCGTTGATGTGGGGGGGCACTATGGCTACACCTTC.

This clone occurred a few times. The V gene is TRBV11-1, the J gene TRBJ2-5, with 8 positions matching TRBD1. This CDR3 contains 15 residues. Trimming took 5 bases from V and 3 from J; bases not matched to a gene: 8. Looked up from germline, CDR1 is SGHAT and CDR2 is FQDESV (reference sequence). CDR3: CASSPGDRMKETQYF. The CDR3 DNA reads TGTGCCAGCAGCCCCGGGGACAGGATGAAAGAGACCCAGTACTTC.

This chain uses TRBV28 with TRBJ2-7; D perhaps matches TRBD1 (6 bases). Germline V gene sequence: CDR1 MDHEN, CDR2 SYDVKM. The CDR3 loop spans 15 amino acids. The ends were cut back, 5 bases at V and 3 bases at J, with 17 bases in the middle. The chain's CDR3 is CASSPNTGTGYEQYF. CDR3 DNA: TGTGCCAGCAGTCCTAATACAGGGACCGGCTACGAGCAGTACTTC. Combining the CDR3 with reference TRBV28 and TRBJ2-7 gives the whole variable domain DVKVTQSSRYLVKRTGEKVFLECVQDMDHENMFWYRQDPGLGLRLIYFSYDVKMKEKGDIPEGYSVSREKKERFSLILESASTNQTSMYLCASSPNTGTGYEQYFGPGTRLTVT.

V usage is TRBV6-6 and J usage is TRBJ1-1; 7 positions match TRBD1. From germline, CDR1 is MNHNY and CDR2 SVGAGI (reference sequence). The CDR3 is 15 amino acids. V lost 6 bases to trimming and J lost 1 base; unmatched junction nucleotides: 8. The CDR3 loop reads CASSKPGTANTEAFF. The CDR3 DNA reads as TGTGCCAGCAGCAAACCCGGGACAGCGAACACTGAAGCTTTCTTT.

This chain joins TRBV7-9 and TRBJ1-1, with D hard to call. The V end lost 8 bases, the J end lost 1 base, and 5 bases lay between the germline ends. The CDR3 totals 11 residues. Germline V gives CDR1 SEHNR, CDR2 FQNEAQ (reference sequence). The CDR3 DNA is TGTGCCAGCGCCCAGAACACTGAAGCTTTCTTT. It encodes CASAQNTEAFF.